A single TCR beta chain is shown here with its context. Sequencing used immunoSEQ multiplex PCR; TCRdb keeps in-frame clones, though not all of them. The top ten hold approximately 0.38% of the sample, which has about 97,000 clones, approximately 96% seen once. V lost 4 bases, J lost 4 bases, and 13 bases lay in between. The CDR3 length is 14 residues. CDR1 SGHRS and CDR2 YFSETQ come from the germline V gene. This record comes from a study of technical replicates of blood from several donors. This TCR was sampled from a human donor in good health. The V call is TRBV5-1, the J call TRBJ2-3, with a weak D call TRBD2 (6 bases). The sample comprised T cells isolated from PBMCs. The CDR3 protein is CASSATSSSDTQYF. The DNA for the CDR3 is TGCGCCAGCAGCGCGACTAGTAGCTCAGATACGCAGTATTTT.